The 5 T cell receptor beta chains presented below share a single source sample, sequenced in a study of identical twins. TCRdb itself ran the 5' RACE reads through MiXCR, one entry per CDR3 protein. The sample lists 200,000 to 250,000 distinct CDR3 sequences; 7.5% were seen once. The same specimen was also included in a second study, on yellow fever vaccine responses in identical twins.

Sample: memory (CD45RO+) T cells sorted from blood. These TCRs come from a woman in her late teens or twenties in good health.

This clonotype was counted a few times. The chain combines TRBV6-5 with TRBJ2-2; TRBD2 matches 8 bases. From germline, CDR1 is MNHEY and CDR2 SVGAGI. The V segment lost 0 bases and the J segment 3 bases; nucleotides outside the gene matches: 9. This CDR3 comprises 18 residues. The CDR3, as DNA: TGTGCCAGCAGTTACTCGATGTCTAGCGGGCGCTACACCGGGGAGCTGTTTTTT. It yields the protein CASSYSMSSGRYTGELFF.

A few counts support this clonotype. The rearrangement links TRBV28 to TRBJ2-1; 7 bases are a match to TRBD1. V gave up 6 bases and J gave up 8 bases; unmatched junction bases: 13. In germline, CDR1 is MDHEN, CDR2 SYDVKM. The CDR3 sequence is 15 residues long. The CDR3 sequence: CASSKTGSWFDEQFF. CDR3 bases: TGTGCCAGCAGCAAGACAGGGTCGTGGTTCGATGAGCAGTTCTTC.

This clonotype was seen ten or more times. The chain couples TRBV29-1 to TRBJ2-1, with D unclear. The CDR3 extends over 14 amino acids. The V gene's germline CDR1 is SQVTM and CDR2 ANQGSEA. The V and J ends lost 1 base and 6 bases respectively, with 13 bases between them. The CDR3 loop reads CSVEGYRVSNEQFF. CDR3 DNA: TGCAGCGTTGAAGGATATCGGGTTTCCAATGAGCAGTTCTTC.

At least ten counts were recorded for this clonotype. This chain connects TRBV11-2 to TRBJ2-6; 7 bases match TRBD1. V shed 5 bases and J 4 bases; nucleotides not matched to a gene: 17. Per germline, CDR1 SGHAT and CDR2 FQNNGV. There are 19 residues in the CDR3. The CDR3 reads CASSPPGYRGLSGANVLTF. The CDR3 DNA reads as TGTGCCAGCAGCCCCCCCGGGTACAGGGGCCTTTCGGGGGCCAACGTCCTGACTTTC.

This clonotype was found a few times. This chain uses TRBV7-9 with TRBJ2-5, with 8 bases aligning to TRBD1. V was clipped by 5 bases and J by 2 bases; unmatched bases: 10. The CDR3 has 16 amino acids. Germline V gene sequence: CDR1 SEHNR, CDR2 FQNEAQ (reference sequence). The CDR3 reads CASSTPRDRIQETQYF. CDR3 nucleotides: TGTGCCAGCAGCACCCCCCGGGACAGGATACAAGAGACCCAGTACTTC.